This entry lists 21 T cell receptor beta chains sequenced from one sample in a study of OX40 agonist ivuxolimab in advanced cancers. Produced via immunoSEQ multiplex PCR; TCRdb's table is partial and in-frame only. This sample has about 39,000 clones, with 92% found just once. Source: CD4+ or CD8+ T cells sorted from blood, taken in a trial of the OX40 agonist ivuxolimab. The receptors were gathered from an adult with an advanced solid tumor such as melanoma, head and neck, liver or kidney cancer.

The chain couples TRBV2 to TRBJ2-7; 7 bases are a match to TRBD1. This CDR3 has 14 amino acids. Germline V gene lookup returns CDR1 SNHLY and CDR2 FYNNEI. Trimming at V came to 11 bases and at J to 3 bases, leaving 13 bases not matched to a gene. Here the CDR3 reads CAPLLGGANYEQYF. The CDR3 nucleotides read TGTGCCCCCTTGTTAGGGGGCGCCAACTACGAGCAGTACTTC.

The gene calls are TRBV11-3 and TRBJ2-1; the D call may be TRBD1 or TRBD2 (5 bases each). V lost 4 bases to trimming and J lost 3 bases, with 13 bases between them. Germline V CDR1 and CDR2: SGHNT, YENEEA. The CDR3 has 15 amino acids. The CDR3 region has the DNA TGTGCCAGCAGCTCCCGGGGCAGTCTCTACAATGAGCAGTTCTTC. Protein: CASSSRGSLYNEQFF.

The chain employs TRBV28 and TRBJ1-1; no clear D gene. Germline assignment: CDR1 MDHEN and CDR2 SYDVKM. Trimming shortened V by 3 bases and J by 2 bases, and 10 bases separated the two germline ends. The CDR3 totals 14 residues. CDR3 in amino acids: CASSFSARNTEAFF. CDR3 DNA sequence: TGTGCCAGCAGTTTTTCGGCCAGAAACACTGAAGCTTTCTTT.

Only one count was recorded for this clone. The chain carries TRBV2 and TRBJ1-2; D remains ambiguous. Per germline, CDR1 SNHLY and CDR2 FYNNEI. The V end was cut by 8 bases, the J end by 3 bases, with 16 bases between. CDR3 length: 14 residues. In nucleotides, the CDR3 is TGTGCCAGCTCCAGCGAGGTTTTCTACTATGGCTACACCTTC. Residues: CASSSEVFYYGYTF.

The rearrangement joins TRBV13 to TRBJ2-7; TRBD2 is a possible D gene (5 bases). The CDR3 has 14 amino acids. The V gene's germline CDR1 is PRHDT and CDR2 FYEKMQ (reference sequence). V gave up 3 bases and J gave up 4 bases, with 13 bases separating them. DNA of the CDR3: TGTGCCAGCAGCTTCTGGGAGAGGGTGTACGAGCAGTACTTC. This encodes CASSFWERVYEQYF.

CDR3 in amino acids: CASSMPSVGTDTQYF. The DNA for the CDR3 is TGTGCCAGTAGTATGCCTAGCGTGGGCACAGATACGCAGTATTTT. The gene calls are TRBV19 and TRBJ2-3, with a possible D match to TRBD2 (6 bases). Trimming removed 3 bases at V and 1 base at J, with 11 bases between. The CDR3 is 15 residues long. Germline V gene lookup returns CDR1 LNHDA and CDR2 SQIVND (reference sequence).

The chain couples TRBV6-5 to TRBJ2-7; 7 bases align to TRBD1. Trimming took 6 bases from V and 0 from J; bases not matched to a gene: 5. The CDR3 totals 14 residues. Looked up from germline, CDR1 is MNHEY and CDR2 is SVGAGI. The CDR3 sequence: CASRPTGDSYEQYF. In DNA, the CDR3 is TGTGCCAGCAGACCCACAGGGGACTCCTACGAGCAGTACTTC.

This clone was found once. The chain has TRBV29-1 and TRBJ1-2; D gene ambiguous. Trimming removed 4 bases at V and 3 bases at J, with 3 bases between. CDR1 is SQVTM and CDR2 is ANQGSEA in the germline V gene. This CDR3 has 10 residues. The chain's CDR3 is CSVADYGYTF. CDR3 nucleotides: TGCAGCGTTGCAGACTATGGCTACACCTTC.

V usage is TRBV9 and J usage is TRBJ1-2; 8 bases line up with TRBD1. Germline CDR1 SGDLS, CDR2 YYNGEE. V lost 4 bases to trimming and J lost 3 bases; unmatched junction nucleotides: 8. The CDR3 spans 15 residues. This CDR3 is CASSLGDRIHYGYTF. The CDR3 DNA is TGTGCCAGCAGCCTAGGGGACAGGATCCACTATGGCTACACCTTC.

J is TRBJ2-1 and V is TRBV10-3; D is perhaps TRBD1 or TRBD2 (5 bases each). With 6 bases removed from V and 7 bases from J, the gap between germline ends came to 19 bases. Germline CDR1 ENHRY, CDR2 SYGVKD. This CDR3 spans 15 amino acids. CDR3 loop: CAISFRPGPENEQFF. CDR3 nucleotide sequence: TGTGCCATCAGCTTTAGACCGGGACCAGAGAATGAGCAGTTCTTC.

The chain recombines TRBV9 with TRBJ2-7; 11 nucleotides align to TRBD2. The germline V gene encodes CDR1 SGDLS and CDR2 YYNGEE. J gave up 6 bases and V 0 bases, and 5 bases lay outside the gene matches. The CDR3 has 15 amino acids. DNA for the CDR3: TGTGCCAGCAGCGTAGCGCTAGCGGGAGGCGGCGAGCAGTACTTC. This gives the protein CASSVALAGGGEQYF. Looking up the rest from reference TRBV9 and TRBJ2-7 gives the full variable domain: DSGVTQTPKHLITATGQRVTLRCSPRSGDLSVYWYQQSLDQGLQFLIQYYNGEERAKGNILERFSAQQFPDLHSELNLSSLELGDSALYFCASSVALAGGGEQYFGPGTRLTVT.

This clone is a singleton in its sample. The chain has TRBV5-4 and TRBJ1-5, with D unresolved. Trimming pared 4 bases from V and 5 bases from J, leaving 10 bases between. Germline CDR1 is SGHNT and CDR2 is YYREEE (reference sequence). This CDR3 is built from 13 residues. The CDR3, as DNA: TGTGCCAGCAGCCTAGGACTATATCAGCCCCAGCATTTT. Amino acid sequence: CASSLGLYQPQHF.

The V call is TRBV7-6, the J call TRBJ1-1; 8 bases agree with TRBD1. The V gene end was trimmed by 5 bases and the J gene end by 4 bases; junction bases not matched to a gene: 0. The CDR3 runs 12 residues. Looked up from germline, CDR1 is SGHVS and CDR2 is FNYEAQ. CDR3 DNA: TGTGCCAGCAGCACAGGGGGCACTGAAGCTTTCTTT. Residues: CASSTGGTEAFF.

This rearrangement joins TRBV5-5 to TRBJ2-1; TRBD2 matches 15 bases. This CDR3 has 15 residues. The junction had 4 bases not matched to a gene; V was cut back by 4 bases and J by 8 bases. Germline V gives CDR1 SGHKS, CDR2 YYEKEE (reference sequence). Here the CDR3 reads CASSGGLAGGHEQFF. CDR3 sequence (DNA): TGTGCCAGCAGCGGGGGACTAGCGGGAGGACATGAGCAGTTCTTC.

The chain uses TRBV6-6 and TRBJ1-1; 8 nucleotides agree with TRBD1. J gave up 1 base and V 5 bases, and 6 bases lay outside the gene matches. The CDR3 has 15 residues. Per the germline V gene, CDR1 is MNHNY and CDR2 is SVGAGI (reference sequence). The CDR3 loop is CASSDKTGANTEAFF. The CDR3 DNA follows: TGTGCCAGCAGTGACAAGACAGGGGCGAACACTGAAGCTTTCTTT.

The rearrangement uses TRBV2 and TRBJ2-2; D is unresolved. This CDR3 is 12 amino acids long. Trimming took off 7 bases at V and 6 bases at J, with 9 bases between the two ends. CDR1 and CDR2 (germline): SNHLY, FYNNEI. CDR3 sequence reads: CASTSAPGELFF. CDR3 nucleotides: TGTGCCAGCACGTCAGCGCCCGGGGAGCTGTTTTTT.

CDR3 region: CASSPLAGASETQYF. In DNA, the CDR3 is TGCGCCAGCAGCCCCCTGGCGGGAGCTTCAGAGACCCAGTACTTC. The chain uses TRBV4-1 and TRBJ2-5; 7 bases map to TRBD2. Germline V lookup: CDR1 MGHRA, CDR2 YSYEKL. The CDR3 consists of 15 residues. The V and J ends lost 4 bases and 4 bases, in that order; junction bases with no gene match: 9.

The chain links TRBV13 to TRBJ2-1; 12 bases line up with TRBD2. Germline-derived CDR1 and CDR2 are PRHDT and FYEKMQ (reference sequence). This CDR3 has 16 residues. Germline trimming cut 5 bases from V and 7 bases from J; bases unmatched to any gene: 9. The CDR3 DNA reads TGTGCCAGCAGCATAATGACTAGCGGGAGTGGGAATGAGCAGTTCTTC. Its protein is CASSIMTSGSGNEQFF.

The chain couples TRBV4-1 to TRBJ1-1; no firm D call. The CDR3 has 13 residues. V shed 0 bases and J shed 3 bases, with 5 bases lying between them. Germline CDR1 reads MGHRA; CDR2 reads YSYEKL. CDR3 sequence reads: CASSQDLDTEAFF. The CDR3 DNA sequence: TGCGCCAGCAGCCAAGACTTAGACACTGAAGCTTTCTTT.

The gene calls are TRBV7-2 and TRBJ2-5, with TRBD2 matching 9 bases. Per germline, CDR1 SGHTA and CDR2 FQGNSA. Trimming cost V 6 bases and J 2 bases; bases outside gene matches: 7. This CDR3 is 15 amino acids long. This chain's CDR3 is CASSTGTSIQETQYF. As DNA, the CDR3 is TGTGCCAGCAGTACCGGGACTAGCATACAAGAGACCCAGTACTTC.

In this sample, this clone turned up a few times. The J gene is TRBJ1-2, the V gene TRBV13; 9 bases align to TRBD1. With 1 base clipped from V and 1 base from J, the junction kept 4 bases outside the gene matches. CDR3 length: 16 residues. Looked up from germline, CDR1 is PRHDT and CDR2 is FYEKMQ (reference sequence). CDR3 residues: CASSLALDRGNYGYTF. CDR3 in DNA: TGTGCCAGCAGCTTAGCCCTGGACAGGGGTAACTATGGCTACACCTTC. Based on the CDR3 plus reference TRBV13 and TRBJ1-2, the full variable domain is AAGVIQSPRHLIKEKRETATLKCYPIPRHDTVYWYQQGPGQDPQFLISFYEKMQSDKGSIPDRFSAQQFSDYHSELNMSSLELGDSALYFCASSLALDRGNYGYTFGSGTRLTVV.